The present T cell receptor beta chain was sequenced within a study of blood T cell repertoires in COVID-19. Overall study context: The United States, Italy and Spain provided the acute and convalescent COVID-19 samples. Sources were T cells, B-cell-depleted T cells, or PBMCs; the material itself was cDNA or gDNA.

In the study's own analysis: Counts of nucleated cells, estimated from reference gene primer amplification, were obtained. The assay was immunoSEQ multiplex PCR, and TCRdb's table has in-frame clones only and misses some. V, J and clone size are taken as reported in that table, and D and trimming were inferred from the DNA itself. The profile shows approximately 250,000 clones, nearly 85% of them singletons. The CDR3 consists of 19 residues. The junction had 10 bases not matched to a gene; V was cut back by 5 bases and J by 1 base. Germline V gene lookup returns CDR1 SGHAT and CDR2 FQNNGV. Sequenced material: peripheral blood. This chain uses TRBV11-2 with TRBJ1-6; 11 nucleotides line up with TRBD1. The receptor's source is a human donor in a cohort sampled during active COVID-19. For the CDR3, the DNA is TGTGCCAGCAGCCGTGGACAGGGGGCCTTATGGTCCTATAATTCACCCCTCCACTTT. Translating it yields CASSRGQGALWSYNSPLHF.